These 21 T cell receptor beta chains were all obtained from the same sample, sequenced in a study of cytomegalovirus exposure and HLA in healthy donors. The PCR contained 60 Vbeta and 13 Jbeta primers. Some clones are missing from TCRdb's copy, which holds only in-frame ones; the method was immunoSEQ multiplex PCR. The table includes approximately 110,000 clones, 60% to 70% detected once. The specimen was PBMCs. The receptors were sampled from a young man in good health and CMV-seropositive.

In the case of this clone: The identical CDR3 is also encoded by other nucleotide sequences in the sample. This chain joins TRBV6-5 and TRBJ1-3, with D unresolved. Trimming took off 0 bases at V and 1 base at J, with 7 bases between the two ends. Germline assignment: CDR1 MNHEY and CDR2 SVGAGI. The CDR3 totals 15 residues. CDR3 DNA sequence: TGTGCCAGCAGTTACTCGCGGGGATCTGGAAACACCATATATTTT. Residues: CASSYSRGSGNTIYF.

V usage is TRBV6-1 and J usage is TRBJ2-2; D remains unclear. The CDR3 is made up of 15 amino acids. V was trimmed by 6 bases and J by 4 bases, leaving 15 bases between them. Germline assignment: CDR1 MNHNS and CDR2 SASEGT. The CDR3 is CASSVDTRPTGELFF. The DNA of the CDR3 is TGTGCCAGCAGCGTCGACACTCGCCCCACCGGGGAGCTGTTTTTT.

The V gene is TRBV28, the J gene TRBJ1-1; 7 bases map to TRBD1. The germline V gene encodes CDR1 MDHEN and CDR2 SYDVKM. This CDR3 region has 16 residues. J gave up 2 bases and V 10 bases, and 16 bases lay outside the gene matches. CDR3 nucleotide sequence: TGTGCCATCAACCCTACGACAGGGACGGTCAACACTGAAGCTTTCTTT. Its translation: CAINPTTGTVNTEAFF.

J is TRBJ2-1 and V is TRBV5-6; D might be TRBD1 (5 bases). The CDR3 covers 16 residues. Germline loops: CDR1 SGHDT, CDR2 YYEEEE. V was cut by 0 bases and J by 2 bases, with 12 bases left in between. CDR3 DNA sequence: TGTGCCAGCAGCTTGGAGCTGGGGCTGCCCTACAATGAGCAGTTCTTC. Translation: CASSLELGLPYNEQFF.

The V call is TRBV11-2, the J call TRBJ2-5; maybe TRBD2 (8 bases). Germline assignment: CDR1 SGHAT and CDR2 FQNNGV. Trimming stripped 5 bases from V and 10 bases from J, with 29 bases between. CDR3 length equals 17 residues. The CDR3 reads CASSLLTDRAPRGGQYF. The CDR3 bases are TGTGCCAGCAGCCTACTTACCGACAGGGCCCCTCGGGGGGGCCAGTACTTC.

There are a few counts of this clone. This chain links TRBV13 with TRBJ2-1, with 8 bases that match TRBD1. From germline, CDR1 is PRHDT and CDR2 FYEKMQ (reference sequence). With 6 bases clipped from V and 6 bases from J, the junction kept 4 bases outside the gene matches. CDR3 length: 13 amino acids. DNA of the CDR3: TGTGCCAGCAGTTACGACAGGGGCAATGAGCAGTTCTTC. This translates into CASSYDRGNEQFF.

There are a few counts of this clone. The V call is TRBV5-8, the J call TRBJ2-3; 10 bases line up with TRBD2. Germline V gene data show CDR1 as SGHTS and CDR2 as YDEGEE. This CDR3 comprises 15 residues. Trimming at V came to 2 bases and at J to 3 bases, leaving 3 bases not matched to a gene. The CDR3 coding sequence is TGTGCCAGCAGCTTCGGACTAGCGGCTACAGATACGCAGTATTTT. Its translation is CASSFGLAATDTQYF.

A single count supports this clone. The CDR3 loop reads CASSIGGINSGNTIYF. CDR3 DNA sequence: TGTGCCAGCAGTATCGGAGGTATTAACTCTGGAAACACCATATATTTT. The genes are TRBV28 and TRBJ1-3, with no clear D. CDR1 and CDR2 from the germline V gene are MDHEN and SYDVKM. V lost 5 bases and J 0 bases, leaving 14 bases between the germline ends. The CDR3 sequence is 16 residues long.

The rearrangement links TRBV19 to TRBJ1-3; 8 positions agree with TRBD1. The junction had 5 bases not matched to a gene; V was cut back by 4 bases and J by 3 bases. The CDR3 covers 15 residues. From germline, CDR1 is LNHDA and CDR2 SQIVND (reference sequence). DNA of the CDR3: TGTGCCAGTAGTACCGTAACAGGGGGTGGAAACACCATATATTTT. Its protein is CASSTVTGGGNTIYF.

V and J are TRBV7-8 and TRBJ2-7; TRBD2 matches 10 bases. The CDR3 runs to 15 residues. CDR1 and CDR2 (germline): SGHVS, FQNEAQ. The V segment lost 5 bases and the J segment 2 bases; nucleotides outside the gene matches: 6. CDR3 nucleotides: TGTGCCAGCAGCACGGGACTAGCGAAAACCTACGAGCAGTACTTC. It yields the protein CASSTGLAKTYEQYF.

On this clone: Other nucleotide sequences in the sample specify the same CDR3. The chain carries TRBV5-1 and TRBJ2-3, with D perhaps TRBD1 (5 bases). Deletions cut 0 bases from V and 0 bases from J, with 5 bases between. The CDR3 loop spans 14 amino acids. Germline CDR1 reads SGHRS; CDR2 reads YFSETQ. The CDR3 bases are TGCGCCAGCAGCTTGGGACAGAGCACAGATACGCAGTATTTT. This gives the protein CASSLGQSTDTQYF. The full variable domain, with the rest looked up from reference TRBV5-1 and TRBJ2-3, is KAGVTQTPRYLIKTRGQQVTLSCSPISGHRSVSWYQQTPGQGLQFLFEYFSETQRNKGNFPGRFSGRQFSNSRSEMNVSTLELGDSALYLCASSLGQSTDTQYFGPGTRLTVL.

This clone showed up just once. This chain's CDR3 is CASSLHGNQVLTEAFF. DNA for the CDR3: TGCGCCAGCAGCCTCCACGGGAACCAGGTTTTAACTGAAGCTTTCTTT. The rearrangement joins TRBV4-1 to TRBJ1-1; D is unresolved. Trimming shortened V by 4 bases and J by 5 bases, and 20 bases separated the two germline ends. The CDR3 sequence is 16 residues long. Germline lookup yields CDR1 MGHRA and CDR2 YSYEKL.

This clone was seen once. J is TRBJ2-3 and V is TRBV2; 9 bases line up with TRBD2. V trimming: 10 bases; J trimming: 0 bases; junction bases outside the gene matches: 8. The V gene's germline CDR1 is SNHLY and CDR2 FYNNEI. The CDR3 length is 15 residues. In DNA form, the CDR3 reads TGTGCCACGGAAGGACTAGCGTCTAGCACAGATACGCAGTATTTT. Its translation is CATEGLASSTDTQYF.

This clone was seen only once. The chain employs TRBV4-1 and TRBJ2-7; tentatively, D is TRBD2 (5 bases). The CDR3 has 17 amino acids. V was trimmed by 4 bases and J by 0 bases, leaving 19 bases between them. The germline V gene has CDR1 MGHRA and CDR2 YSYEKL. The CDR3 bases are TGCGCCAGCAGCCCGCCTTACTGGTTGGGGAGCTCCTACGAGCAGTACTTC. The encoded protein is CASSPPYWLGSSYEQYF.

The rearrangement links TRBV6-1 to TRBJ1-1, with D possibly TRBD1 on 6 matching bases. CDR3 length: 14 amino acids. In germline, CDR1 is MNHNS, CDR2 SASEGT. Deletions cut 6 bases from V and 3 bases from J, with 14 bases between. The CDR3 reads CASSLGGVDTEAFF. The CDR3 DNA sequence: TGTGCCAGCAGCTTAGGGGGGGTAGACACTGAAGCTTTCTTT.

The rearrangement links TRBV4-2 to TRBJ2-7; a weak D match, TRBD2 (6 bases). V was shortened by 7 bases and J by 5 bases, with 15 bases between the two germline ends. Germline V gene lookup returns CDR1 LGHNA and CDR2 YNFKEQ. The CDR3 contains 13 residues. The CDR3 here is CASTQGGVHEQYF. In nucleotides, the CDR3 is TGTGCCAGCACCCAGGGCGGGGTCCACGAGCAGTACTTC.

Only a few counts were recorded for this clone. The V and J genes are TRBV7-9 and TRBJ1-6; a weak D match, TRBD1 (6 bases). The germline V and J ends were trimmed by 5 bases and 10 bases, with 18 bases remaining between them. The CDR3 sequence is 15 residues long. Germline-derived CDR1 and CDR2 are SEHNR and FQNEAQ (reference sequence). CDR3 coding DNA: TGTGCCAGCAGCCTGTCAACAGGGTTTGGATCACCCCTCCACTTT. It translates to CASSLSTGFGSPLHF.

The gene calls are TRBV19 and TRBJ2-5; 8 positions match TRBD2. The CDR3 is 14 residues long. In germline, CDR1 is LNHDA, CDR2 SQIVND (reference sequence). The V segment lost 5 bases and the J segment 5 bases; nucleotides outside the gene matches: 7. The CDR3 protein is CASSASGGSETQYF. DNA of the CDR3: TGTGCCAGTAGTGCCTCGGGAGGGTCGGAGACCCAGTACTTC.

The rearrangement links TRBV27 to TRBJ1-1; 8 nucleotides align to TRBD1. Looked up from germline, CDR1 is MNHEY and CDR2 is SMNVEV (reference sequence). This CDR3 spans 14 amino acids. V lost 3 bases, J lost 1 base, and 1 base stayed unmatched. The CDR3 reads CASSFGTGNTEAFF. CDR3 nucleotide sequence: TGTGCCAGCAGTTTCGGGACAGGGAACACTGAAGCTTTCTTT.

The J gene is TRBJ1-2, the V gene TRBV4-1; D is uncertain. This CDR3 spans 13 amino acids. V was clipped by 0 bases and J by 6 bases, with 8 bases between them. CDR1 and CDR2 (germline): MGHRA, YSYEKL. The CDR3 reads CASSQDHRDGYTF. The CDR3, as DNA: TGCGCCAGCAGCCAAGATCATCGGGATGGCTACACCTTC.

This clone turned up a few times. V usage is TRBV6-6 and J usage is TRBJ1-4, with 7 bases matching TRBD1. The trim removed 7 bases at V and 7 bases at J, leaving 9 bases unmatched. The CDR3 length is 14 residues. In germline, CDR1 is MNHNY, CDR2 SVGAGI (reference sequence). The CDR3 coding sequence is TGTGCCAGCACCCTCAGGGGGTATGGTGAAAAACTGTTTTTT. Amino acids: CASTLRGYGEKLFF.